A selection of T cell receptor beta chains follows, all from one sample in a study of type 1 regulatory T cells. TCRdb reanalysed the reads using MiXCR and keeps one entry per CDR3 protein. Of fewer than 20,000 distinct CDR3 sequences in the sample, about 10% were seen once. Sequencing was done on a sample of CD4+ T cells, either the whole sample or a sorted fraction (not recorded which). The receptors come from a human donor in good health. The CDR3 runs from the conserved cysteine through the conserved F or W. A D gene is named only where the DNA matches it firmly. Clone size is shown for a subset of rows, as once, few, many or a class of expanded clone.

D gene,clone size,J gene,V gene,CDR3 protein,CDR3 DNA
NA,many,TRBJ1-1,TRBV5-5,CASSNRTVNTEAFF,TGTGCCAGCAGCAACCGGACGGTGAACACTGAAGCTTTCTTT
NA,many,TRBJ2-3,TRBV5-6,CASSLGPHATDTQYF,TGTGCCAGCAGCTTGGGGCCCCACGCAACAGATACGCAGTATTTT
NA,few,TRBJ2-6,TRBV5-1,CASSLIGRDSGANVLTF,TGCGCCAGCAGCTTGATCGGACGGGACTCTGGGGCCAACGTCCTGACTTTC
NA,many,TRBJ2-6,TRBV28,CATHRGDSGANVLTF,TGTGCCACCCACCGAGGGGACTCTGGGGCCAACGTCCTGACTTTC
NA,NA,TRBJ2-4,TRBV3-1,CASSQDSYGSGNIQYF,TGTGCCAGCAGCCAAGATTCGTACGGGAGCGGGAACATTCAGTACTTC
NA,many,TRBJ2-1,TRBV5-1,CASSHLGNEQFF,TGCGCCAGCAGCCACTTGGGCAATGAGCAGTTCTTC
NA,many,TRBJ1-5,TRBV7-2,CASSTQVIQPQHF,TGTGCCAGCAGCACCCAGGTTATTCAGCCCCAGCATTTT
NA,many,TRBJ2-1,TRBV6-4,CASSENPLSYNEQFF,TGTGCCAGCAGCGAGAATCCATTATCCTACAATGAGCAGTTCTTC
TRBD2,medium-sized,TRBJ2-7,TRBV5-1,CASSWTIQREMSYEQYF,TGCGCCAGCAGCTGGACCATCCAGCGGGAGATGTCCTACGAGCAGTACTTC
TRBD2,NA,TRBJ2-1,TRBV29-1,CSVGGLAGGF,TGCAGCGTTGGCGGACTAGCGGGAGGCTTC
TRBD2,many,TRBJ2-1,TRBV3-1,CASSQDPGGRAYNEQFF,TGTGCCAGCAGCCAAGATCCCGGCGGGAGGGCCTACAATGAGCAGTTCTTC
TRBD1,few,TRBJ2-7,TRBV29-1,CSVEKGQGSYEQYF,TGCAGCGTTGAAAAGGGACAGGGGTCCTACGAGCAGTACTTC
NA,many,TRBJ1-3,TRBV12-3/TRBV12-4,CASSKDTGNTIYF,TGTGCCAGCAGCAAGGACACAGGAAACACCATATATTTT
TRBD2,many,TRBJ2-1,TRBV7-3,CASSPSAGGQVF,TGTGCCAGCAGCCCCTCAGCGGGAGGACAAGTCTTC
TRBD1,many,TRBJ2-2,TRBV25-1,CASGKQGMNTGELFF,TGTGCCAGCGGAAAACAGGGGATGAACACCGGGGAGCTGTTTTTT
TRBD1,many,TRBJ2-3,TRBV27,CASSPGQGANTDTQYF,TGTGCCAGCAGTCCGGGACAGGGAGCGAACACAGATACGCAGTATTTT
NA,many,TRBJ1-6,TRBV12-3/TRBV12-4,CASSSGRRGALGTLHF,TGTGCCAGCAGTTCGGGTCGTCGGGGGGCCCTCGGAACCCTCCACTTT
NA,NA,TRBJ2-1,TRBV5-1,CASSLGAGPYNEQFF,TGCGCCAGCAGCTTGGGAGCGGGCCCCTACAATGAGCAGTTCTTC
TRBD1,NA,TRBJ2-7,TRBV12-3/TRBV12-4,CASSLDQGQGVREQYF,TGTGCCAGCAGTCTGGATCAGGGACAGGGGGTGAGGGAGCAGTACTTC
NA,many,TRBJ2-3,TRBV2,CASSSGAPSTDTQYF,TGTGCCAGCAGTTCGGGGGCCCCTAGCACAGATACGCAGTATTTT
NA,NA,TRBJ1-2,TRBV2,CASSEAPNYGYTF,TGTGCCAGCAGCGAAGCACCTAACTATGGCTACACCTTC
NA,few,TRBJ2-2,TRBV13,CASSSHLGNTGELFF,TGTGCCAGCAGCTCCCACCTAGGGAACACCGGGGAGCTGTTTTTT
NA,NA,TRBJ1-5,TRBV21-1,CASSKRAQGNQPQHF,TGTGCCAGCAGCAAACGGGCGCAGGGCAATCAGCCCCAGCATTTT
NA,NA,TRBJ2-3,TRBV28,CASSFILASVADTQYF,TGTGCCAGCAGTTTCATCCTAGCGTCTGTCGCAGATACGCAGTATTTT
NA,NA,TRBJ2-1,TRBV6-5,CASSPPRTTYNEQFF,TGTGCCAGCAGCCCGCCCCGGACTACTTACAATGAGCAGTTCTTC
NA,NA,TRBJ2-3,TRBV11-2,CASRESGFAQYF,TGTGCCAGCAGGGAGTCGGGCTTCGCGCAGTATTTT
NA,many,TRBJ2-2,TRBV12-3/TRBV12-4,CASRQILGSGELFF,TGTGCCAGCAGACAGATTCTGGGTTCCGGGGAGCTGTTTTTT
NA,many,TRBJ1-6,TRBV7-8,CASSSAGRSYNSPLHF,TGTGCCAGCAGCTCTGCAGGGAGATCCTATAATTCACCCCTCCACTTT
NA,many,TRBJ1-1,TRBV20-1,CSARSLMTGWNTEAFF,TGCAGTGCTAGAAGCCTGATGACGGGTTGGAACACTGAAGCTTTCTTT
TRBD1,medium-sized,TRBJ1-1,TRBV29-1,CSVAGHRGLNTEAFF,TGCAGCGTCGCAGGACACAGGGGGTTGAACACTGAAGCTTTCTTT
NA,few,TRBJ2-7,TRBV5-4,CASSYAAQATFYEQYF,TGTGCCAGCAGCTACGCGGCGCAGGCGACCTTCTACGAGCAGTACTTC
TRBD2,many,TRBJ2-2,TRBV9,CASRLAGESGELFF,TGTGCCAGTCGACTAGCGGGAGAATCGGGGGAGCTGTTTTTT
TRBD2,many,TRBJ2-2,TRBV5-1,CASSSGLADTGELFF,TGCGCCAGCAGCTCGGGACTAGCTGACACCGGGGAGCTGTTTTTT
TRBD2,many,TRBJ2-7,TRBV20-1,CSARQAGALEQYF,TGCAGTGCTAGACAAGCGGGAGCGCTGGAGCAGTACTTC
NA,few,TRBJ2-2,TRBV18,CASSPRNTGELFF,TGTGCCAGCTCACCAAGAAACACCGGGGAGCTGTTTTTT
TRBD1,many,TRBJ2-1,TRBV5-1,CASSTEYRGEQFF,TGCGCCAGCAGTACGGAGTACAGGGGTGAGCAGTTCTTC
NA,NA,TRBJ1-3,TRBV20-1,CSARDASRQEPNTIYF,TGCAGTGCTAGAGATGCCAGCCGACAGGAGCCAAACACCATATATTTT
TRBD2,NA,TRBJ2-1,TRBV5-1,CASSSGLAGRTNEQFF,TGCGCCAGCAGCTCGGGACTAGCGGGAAGGACAAATGAGCAGTTCTTC
NA,many,TRBJ2-1,TRBV7-6,CASSLAGASYNEQFF,TGTGCCAGCAGCTTAGCAGGGGCCTCCTACAATGAGCAGTTCTTC
NA,many,TRBJ1-2,TRBV5-1,CASSLVPGQDYTF,TGCGCCAGCAGCTTGGTGCCAGGGCAGGACTACACCTTC
TRBD2,medium-sized,TRBJ2-7,TRBV7-6,CASSFHSGRNEQYF,TGTGCCAGCAGCTTCCATAGCGGGAGAAACGAGCAGTACTTC
TRBD2,many,TRBJ2-3,TRBV29-1,CSVQRGSTDTQYF,TGCAGCGTTCAGCGGGGGAGCACAGATACGCAGTATTTT
TRBD2,many,TRBJ2-2,TRBV10-3,CAIMAASGIANTGELFF,TGTGCCATCATGGCGGCTAGCGGGATCGCGAACACCGGGGAGCTGTTTTTT
TRBD1,many,TRBJ1-6,TRBV27,CASSPHSGTGSSYNSPLHF,TGTGCCAGCAGTCCCCACTCCGGGACAGGGAGCTCCTATAATTCACCCCTCCACTTT
TRBD1,many,TRBJ2-1,TRBV28,CASSSTRQGVFF,TGTGCCAGCAGTTCAACCAGACAGGGGGTGTTCTTC
NA,many,TRBJ1-5,TRBV3-2,CASSQDQLRGGNQPQHF,TGTGCCAGCAGCCAAGATCAACTACGGGGGGGAAATCAGCCCCAGCATTTT
TRBD2,many,TRBJ2-2,TRBV29-1,CSVVAGVLGELFF,TGCAGCGTTGTAGCGGGAGTTTTGGGGGAGCTGTTTTTT
NA,many,TRBJ1-1,TRBV5-6,CASNNRDDAFF,TGTGCCAGCAACAACAGGGATGATGCTTTCTTT
NA,medium-sized,TRBJ2-7,TRBV29-1,CSVGGGAGSYEQYF,TGCAGCGTTGGGGGGGGCGCAGGCTCCTACGAGCAGTACTTC
NA,NA,TRBJ2-7,TRBV5-4,CASSSGPDYEQYF,TGTGCCAGCAGCTCTGGACCCGACTACGAGCAGTACTTC